This TCR beta chain came from a study of blood T cell repertoires in COVID-19. In the study overall: The United States, Italy and Spain were the sources of the acute and convalescent COVID-19 samples. Sources were T cells, B-cell-depleted T cells, or PBMCs; the material itself was cDNA or gDNA.

In the source study's methods: Researchers report that nucleated cell counts were estimated from reference gene primer amplification. TCRdb's copy holds only in-frame clones and misses some; the assay was immunoSEQ multiplex PCR. The D gene and trimming were derived from the DNA, and the V and J assignments and clone size from that table. The data hold about 670,000 clones, with over 80% observed a single time. The CDR3 length is 14 residues. CDR1 is SGHTA and CDR2 is FQGNSA in the germline V gene. V was pared by 2 bases and J by 4 bases, with 11 bases between. The material sequenced was peripheral blood. This TCR was recovered from a woman between 18 and 29 years old with acute or convalescent COVID-19. This chain uses TRBV7-2 with TRBJ2-5, with D perhaps matching TRBD1 (5 bases). The CDR3 region is CASSLSRQLETQYF. Written as DNA, the CDR3 is TGTGCCAGCAGCTTATCCCGACAGCTAGAGACCCAGTACTTC. The entire variable domain, with the rest obtained from reference TRBV7-2 and TRBJ2-5, is as follows: GAGVSQSPSNKVTEKGKDVELRCDPISGHTALYWYRQSLGQGLEFLIYFQGNSAPDKSGLPSDRFSAERTGGSVSTLTIQRTQQEDSAVYLCASSLSRQLETQYFGPGTRLLVL.